The clone carrying this TCR beta chain occurred a few times. What it binds is not known. The data belong to a study of T-cell reconstitution after alpha-beta-depleted transplantation in children. Whole-study findings and limits: Newly produced T cells mostly provided counts and TCRbeta diversity after one year, as hyperexpanded clones declined.

CDR3 length: 17 residues. Germline V gene lookup returns CDR1 LGHDT and CDR2 YNNKEL (reference sequence). V shed 3 bases and J 3 bases; nucleotides not matched to a gene: 8. Unique molecular identifiers tagged the TCRbeta library. In TCRdb, the PCR reads were re-called with MiXCR into one record per CDR3 protein. Among around 960,000 distinct CDR3 sequences listed, less than 30% were seen once. The sample here was PBMCs, mostly from graft donor cells, taken 360 days after TCRalphabeta/CD19-depleted stem cell transplant. The chain joins TRBV3-1 to TRBJ2-1; TRBD2 matches 10 bases. The sequence was obtained from a boy in the first two years of life who had a stem cell transplant for SCID, so the T cells may come from the graft donor. Here the CDR3 reads CASSHRGLADFYNEQFF. In DNA form, the CDR3 reads TGTGCCAGCAGCCACCGCGGACTAGCGGACTTCTACAATGAGCAGTTCTTC.